The sequence of this T cell receptor (beta chain) was determined in a study of blood T cell repertoires in COVID-19. TCRdb's copy holds only in-frame clones and misses some; the assay was immunoSEQ multiplex PCR. Of about 58,000 clones listed, around 89% are singletons. CDR1 MNHEY and CDR2 SVGAGI come from the germline V gene. V dropped 7 bases and J dropped 6 bases, with 19 bases sitting between them. CDR3 length: 14 amino acids. Sample: peripheral blood. The V gene is TRBV6-5, the J gene TRBJ2-7; no clear D. The sequence came from an older woman with active COVID-19. The CDR3 protein is CASISNLIRGEQYF. In nucleotides, the CDR3 is TGTGCCAGCATTAGCAATTTGATCCGAGGCGAGCAGTACTTC.